This T cell receptor beta chain was sequenced during a study of CD8 T cells in ankylosing spondylitis. Study findings and constraints: In ankylosing spondylitis blood, a motif of several highly homologous TCR beta variants appeared characteristic. Researchers report that disease-linked clones proved CD8+ and relatively rare in peripheral blood. Reports say disease-linked clones showed up significantly more in matched ankylosing spondylitis synovial fluid.

Turning to this clonotype: Its target is unknown. A read error may produce the germline difference seen at one junction end.

Library preparation for TCR beta used quantitative 5'-RACE with molecular barcodes. TCRdb itself ran the 5' RACE reads through MiXCR, one entry per CDR3 protein. The table lists 650,000 to 800,000 distinct CDR3 sequences, about 20% of them singletons. Germline-derived CDR1 and CDR2 are MNHEY and SMNVEV (reference sequence). This CDR3 has 16 residues. This TCR was recovered from a male donor with ankylosing spondylitis. The chain couples TRBV27 to TRBJ1-1; D is undetermined. Material for sequencing was blood, either unsorted or a sorted T cell fraction (not recorded which). The CDR3 reads CASSLYAESMNSEAFF. DNA for the CDR3: TGTGCCAGCAGTTTATACGCAGAATCCATGAACTCTGAAGCTTTCTTT.